The 7 T cell receptor beta chains reported below all come from one sample, sequenced in a study of cytomegalovirus exposure and HLA in healthy donors. The method was immunoSEQ multiplex PCR; TCRdb's version includes in-frame clones alone and lacks a portion of them. The repertoire holds 190,000 or so clones, with roughly four fifths as singletons. The sample taken for sequencing was PBMCs. Receptors were obtained from a woman aged 18-29 years in good health and CMV-seropositive.

This chain connects TRBV10-1 to TRBJ1-3; TRBD1 might be the D (5 bases). The germline V gene encodes CDR1 WNHNN and CDR2 SYGVQD (reference sequence). Trimming pared 3 bases from V and 3 bases from J, leaving 9 bases between. The CDR3 runs 14 residues. CDR3 DNA sequence: TGCGCCAGCAGTGAAAGGACACTTGGAAACACCATATATTTT. Amino acid sequence: CASSERTLGNTIYF.

The chain employs TRBV10-3 and TRBJ2-3, with unresolved D. CDR1 ENHRY and CDR2 SYGVKD come from the germline V gene. This CDR3 comprises 14 residues. V lost 5 bases to trimming and J lost 0 bases, with 9 bases between them. DNA of the CDR3: TGTGCCATCAGTTACAGTATTAGCACAGATACGCAGTATTTT. This sequence encodes CAISYSISTDTQYF.

This chain links TRBV19 with TRBJ1-4; TRBD1 matches at 7 bases. With 5 bases clipped from V and 6 bases from J, the junction kept 9 bases outside the gene matches. Per the germline V gene, CDR1 is LNHDA and CDR2 is SQIVND (reference sequence). The CDR3 length is 15 residues. The CDR3 DNA reads as TGTGCCAGTAGTCGAGGGACAGCTTTACATGAAAAACTGTTTTTT. It translates to CASSRGTALHEKLFF.

The chain is built from TRBV10-3 and TRBJ2-7; possible D gene TRBD1, 6 bases. Germline V lookup: CDR1 ENHRY, CDR2 SYGVKD. Trimming cost V 6 bases and J 4 bases, with 22 bases left between them. The CDR3 is 16 residues long. The CDR3 DNA reads as TGTGCCATCAGGGGGGCCGGGGCTTACCGGGGATACGAGCAGTACTTC. Translation gives CAIRGAGAYRGYEQYF.

The chain employs TRBV5-1 and TRBJ2-1; maybe TRBD1 (6 bases). Germline values: CDR1 SGHRS, CDR2 YFSETQ. V was clipped by 5 bases and J by 4 bases, with 10 bases between them. This CDR3 has 13 residues. CDR3 nucleotide sequence: TGCGCCAGCAGTTTCACAGGGTACAATGAGCAGTTCTTC. Translated, it gives CASSFTGYNEQFF.

Only a few counts were recorded for this clone. The chain is built from TRBV4-2 and TRBJ1-6; no reliable D call. Looked up from germline, CDR1 is LGHNA and CDR2 is YNFKEQ. V was clipped by 4 bases and J by 10 bases, with 17 bases between them. The CDR3 spans 15 residues. The chain's CDR3 is CASSPMGGTESPLHF. The CDR3 DNA follows: TGTGCCAGCAGCCCTATGGGAGGTACGGAGTCACCCCTCCACTTT.

V is TRBV19 and J is TRBJ1-6; D possibly corresponds to TRBD1 (5 bases). This CDR3 has 16 residues. Germline assignment: CDR1 LNHDA and CDR2 SQIVND (reference sequence). V was pared by 6 bases and J by 0 bases, with 12 bases between. This chain's CDR3 is CASSPRQSSYNSPLHF. The CDR3 region has the DNA TGTGCCAGTAGCCCGAGACAGAGCTCCTATAATTCACCCCTCCACTTT.